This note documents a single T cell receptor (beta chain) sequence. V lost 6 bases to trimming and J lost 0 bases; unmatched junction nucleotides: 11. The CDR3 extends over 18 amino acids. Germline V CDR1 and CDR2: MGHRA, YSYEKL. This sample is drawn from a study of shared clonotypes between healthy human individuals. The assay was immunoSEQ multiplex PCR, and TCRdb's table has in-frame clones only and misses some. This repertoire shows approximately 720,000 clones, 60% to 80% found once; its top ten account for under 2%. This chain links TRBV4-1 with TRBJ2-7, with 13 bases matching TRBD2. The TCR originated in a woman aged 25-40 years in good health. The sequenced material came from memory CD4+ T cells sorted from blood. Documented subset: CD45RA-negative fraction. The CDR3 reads CASSPGTSGTTGSYEQYF. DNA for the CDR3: TGCGCCAGCAGTCCCGGGACTAGCGGGACGACTGGCTCCTACGAGCAGTACTTC.